This entry lists 19 T cell receptor beta chains sequenced from one sample in a study of blood T cell repertoires in COVID-19. Generated by immunoSEQ multiplex PCR, the TCRdb table keeps only in-frame clones and is missing some. The data hold around 450,000 clones, with about 92% observed a single time. The sample was PBMCs or T cells enriched from blood (not recorded which). All receptors come from a man younger than 35 who had recovered from COVID-19.

This clone was recorded once. V and J are TRBV24-1 and TRBJ2-3; 12 bases are shared with TRBD2. CDR3 length: 17 amino acids. The V segment lost 9 bases and the J segment 3 bases; nucleotides outside the gene matches: 12. Germline-derived CDR1 and CDR2 are KGHDR and SFDVKD. CDR3 bases: TGTGCCACCGAAGCCGGGACTAGCGGGCGGATAACAGATACGCAGTATTTT. This encodes CATEAGTSGRITDTQYF.

V and J are TRBV19 and TRBJ1-1; the D is unclear. The length of the CDR3 is 13 residues. V dropped 3 bases and J dropped 1 base, with 6 bases sitting between them. In germline, CDR1 is LNHDA, CDR2 SQIVND (reference sequence). CDR3 nucleotide sequence: TGTGCCAGTAGTATCAACAGGAACACTGAAGCTTTCTTT. Amino acids: CASSINRNTEAFF.

In DNA, the CDR3 is TGTGCCAGCAGCGTCGCCGGGACAGTTGAGCAGTTCTTC. Translating gives CASSVAGTVEQFF. The chain combines TRBV5-5 with TRBJ2-1, with 7 bases identical to TRBD1. The CDR3 sequence is 13 residues long. V dropped 4 bases and J dropped 9; count of bases not matched to a gene: 7. Germline-derived CDR1 and CDR2 are SGHKS and YYEKEE (reference sequence).

For this clone: Other nucleotide sequences in the sample specify the same CDR3. V gene TRBV5-4 combines with J gene TRBJ2-7; 12 bases align to TRBD2. The length of the CDR3 is 15 residues. From germline, CDR1 is SGHNT and CDR2 YYREEE (reference sequence). J gave up 2 bases and V 5 bases, and 5 bases lay outside the gene matches. The CDR3 nucleotides are TGTGCCAGCAGACCGCTAGCGGGAGGGCCCTACGAGCAGTACTTC. Translation gives CASRPLAGGPYEQYF.

This chain links TRBV10-3 with TRBJ1-3, with TRBD1 identical over 9 bases. After removal of 3 bases from V and 3 bases from J, the junction contained 12 bases not matched to a gene. The CDR3 extends over 18 amino acids. Germline V lookup: CDR1 ENHRY, CDR2 SYGVKD. CDR3 sequence (DNA): TGTGCCATCAGTGATACCTCCGGGACAGGGTATTATGGAAACACCATATATTTT. Protein: CAISDTSGTGYYGNTIYF.

This clone was seen a single time. The chain uses TRBV2 and TRBJ2-7; 8 positions agree with TRBD2. The CDR3 spans 14 residues. Looked up from germline, CDR1 is SNHLY and CDR2 is FYNNEI. Trimming removed 9 bases from V and 2 bases from J; junction bases left unmatched: 9. The CDR3 sequence is CASEKTGGTYEQYF. The CDR3 bases are TGTGCCAGTGAAAAGACGGGAGGGACCTACGAGCAGTACTTC.

The genes are TRBV28 and TRBJ2-1, with D tentatively TRBD2 (5 bases). Trimming stripped 10 bases from V and 7 bases from J, with 14 bases between. CDR1 and CDR2 (germline): MDHEN, SYDVKM. The CDR3 has 12 amino acids. DNA of the CDR3: TGTGCCACCGGACGGGGAAGTAATGAGCAGTTCTTC. Encoded protein: CATGRGSNEQFF.

This clone was seen a single time. The gene calls are TRBV15 and TRBJ1-2; 7 nucleotides match TRBD1. Germline assignment: CDR1 LNHNV and CDR2 YYDKDF (reference sequence). The CDR3 has 11 residues. After removal of 4 bases from V and 10 bases from J, the junction contained 3 bases not matched to a gene. The CDR3 DNA reads TGTGCCACCAGCAAGACAGGGACCTACACCTTC. Its translation: CATSKTGTYTF.

The CDR3 DNA follows: TGTGCCAGTAGTATCTACAGCGGGAACACTGAAGCTTTCTTT. It encodes CASSIYSGNTEAFF. The chain is built from TRBV19 and TRBJ1-1; D gene ambiguous. CDR1 and CDR2 (germline): LNHDA, SQIVND (reference sequence). The CDR3 contains 14 residues. The V end lost 3 bases, the J end lost 1 base, and 9 bases lay between the germline ends. Drawing the rest from reference TRBV19 and TRBJ1-1, the complete variable domain is DGGITQSPKYLFRKEGQNVTLSCEQNLNHDAMYWYRQDPGQGLRLIYYSQIVNDFQKGDIAEGYSVSREKKESFPLTVTSAQKNPTAFYLCASSIYSGNTEAFFGQGTRLTVV.

The genes are TRBV7-2 and TRBJ2-2, with D maybe TRBD1 (5 bases). The V gene lost 4 bases and the J gene lost 4 bases, with 10 bases spanning the gap. The CDR3 runs 14 residues. Germline V CDR1 and CDR2: SGHTA, FQGNSA. In DNA, the CDR3 is TGTGCCAGCAGCTCATTAGGGGTCACCGGGGAGCTGTTTTTT. Translation: CASSSLGVTGELFF.

The rearrangement joins TRBV28 to TRBJ2-7; maybe TRBD1 (5 bases). Germline V CDR1 and CDR2: MDHEN, SYDVKM. This CDR3 region has 13 residues. V lost 3 bases to trimming and J lost 3 bases, with 9 bases between them. CDR3 in DNA: TGTGCCAGCAGTTTCGGCAGGGTCTACGAGCAGTACTTC. This codes for CASSFGRVYEQYF.

This chain joins TRBV11-3 and TRBJ1-3; D remains unclear. The germline V gene encodes CDR1 SGHNT and CDR2 YENEEA. The V gene lost 3 bases and the J gene lost 3 bases, with 6 bases spanning the gap. The CDR3 is 13 amino acids. As DNA, the CDR3 is TGTGCCAGCAGCTTCGGGTTTGGAAACACCATATATTTT. The encoded protein is CASSFGFGNTIYF. Looking up the rest from reference TRBV11-3 and TRBJ1-3 gives the full variable domain: EAGVVQSPRYKIIEKKQPVAFWCNPISGHNTLYWYLQNLGQGPELLIRYENEEAVDDSQLPKDRFSAERLKGVDSTLKIQPAELGDSAVYLCASSFGFGNTIYFGEGSWLTVV.

This clone occurred once. The germline gene is not matched at one end of the junction; a read error may be the cause. The V gene is TRBV9, the J gene TRBJ1-5; D ambiguous. The CDR3 spans 15 residues. Germline V gives CDR1 SGDLS, CDR2 YYNGEE. The chain's CDR3 is CASSVGPESNQPQHF. CDR3 nucleotides: TGCGCCAGCAGCGTAGGCCCAGAAAGCAATCAGCCCCAGCATTTT.

The chain combines TRBV5-8 with TRBJ1-5; D not resolved. The CDR3 is 15 residues long. The V gene lost 1 base and the J gene lost 0 bases, with 8 bases spanning the gap. CDR1 and CDR2 (germline): SGHTS, YDEGEE. Here the CDR3 reads CASSLQAGSNQPQHF. CDR3 DNA sequence: TGTGCCAGCAGCTTGCAGGCAGGTAGCAATCAGCCCCAGCATTTT.

The chain couples TRBV28 to TRBJ1-2, with D possibly TRBD1 on 5 matching bases. Germline V gene data show CDR1 as MDHEN and CDR2 as SYDVKM. V gave up 2 bases and J gave up 8 bases, with 12 bases separating them. The CDR3 runs to 13 residues. CDR3: CASSLMGLRGYTF. In nucleotides, the CDR3 is TGTGCCAGCAGTTTAATGGGGCTTCGGGGCTACACCTTC.

The chain combines TRBV7-9 with TRBJ1-6; maybe TRBD1 (5 bases). The CDR3 runs 16 residues. The germline gives CDR1 SEHNR, CDR2 FQNEAQ (reference sequence). V lost 6 bases, J lost 6 bases, and 18 bases lay in between. CDR3 bases: TGTGCCAGCAGGGGGGGTCCGGACCCGGTTAATTCACCCCTCCACTTT. Translation gives CASRGGPDPVNSPLHF.

This clone came up a few times. The genes are TRBV12-3 or TRBV12-4 and TRBJ1-1, with 8 nucleotides matching TRBD1. With 3 bases clipped from V and 10 bases from J, the junction kept 7 bases outside the gene matches. The CDR3 has 13 residues. CDR3 coding DNA: TGTGCCAGCAGTTTGGGTCAGGGGGCTGGAGCTTTCTTT. It is translated as CASSLGQGAGAFF.

This rearrangement joins TRBV7-7 to TRBJ2-5, with D tentatively TRBD2 (5 bases). This CDR3 region has 13 residues. CDR1 and CDR2 from the germline V gene are SSHAT and FNYEAQ (reference sequence). The V and J ends lost 3 bases and 3 bases respectively, with 8 bases between them. The CDR3 DNA reads TGTGCCAGCAGCTTCGACGGGGAAGAGACCCAGTACTTC. Translated, it gives CASSFDGEETQYF.

The rearrangement joins TRBV27 to TRBJ1-2; TRBD1 matches 7 bases. CDR1 and CDR2 from the germline V gene are MNHEY and SMNVEV (reference sequence). The trim removed 6 bases at V and 8 bases at J, leaving 9 bases unmatched. The CDR3 spans 13 residues. The CDR3 spells CASRRQGGSGYTF. In DNA, the CDR3 is TGTGCCAGCAGAAGACAGGGTGGGTCCGGCTACACCTTC.